A selection of T cell receptor beta chains follows, all from one sample in a study of response to subunit inactivated influenza vaccine. MiXCR, applied by TCRdb to the RT-PCR reads, yields one record per CDR3 protein. Of more than 550,000 distinct CDR3 sequences listed, 10% to 15% are singletons. The specimen was PBMCs from blood, collected on the day of vaccination. The receptors here all came from a man between 45 and 60 years old who received an inactivated influenza vaccine. The conserved cysteine and the conserved F or W are not part of the CDR3 here.

cdr3_aa	v_call	j_call
ASSPQIYRARDTQY	TRBV18	TRBJ2-3
ASTGWGTGELF	TRBV28	TRBJ2-2
AGVGFSSYEQY	TRBV7-9	TRBJ2-7
ASSFMRQGMTMPYEQY	TRBV11-2	TRBJ2-7
ASSQDQGTSGYTDTQY	TRBV4-3	TRBJ2-3
ASGWTGETYEQY	TRBV6-2/TRBV6-3	TRBJ2-7
ASSLRLGDTSYNEQF	TRBV12-3/TRBV12-4	TRBJ2-1
ASAGTGPYNEQF	TRBV12-3/TRBV12-4	TRBJ2-1
ASSVGTGDYEQY	TRBV10-2	TRBJ2-7
ASSPGQGGKLF	TRBV3-1	TRBJ1-4
ASSQVLAGREQF	TRBV3-1	TRBJ2-1
SAGETDYGYT	TRBV29-1	TRBJ1-2
ASSIIGDKTYEQY	TRBV5-1	TRBJ2-7
ASSPGRRVYEQY	TRBV12-3/TRBV12-4	TRBJ2-7
ASSLDLSEQY	TRBV7-2	TRBJ2-7
ASSPPGTGGEQY	TRBV18	TRBJ2-7
ASSLPGFREQY	TRBV7-9	TRBJ2-7
ASSLAPTGTNPGYT	TRBV7-2	TRBJ1-2
ASSPKGLAGGKGEQF	TRBV7-2	TRBJ2-1
ATSRDHSADTQY	TRBV15	TRBJ2-3
AWSKSNLGNEQF	TRBV30	TRBJ2-1
SARTGRAWDTQY	TRBV20-1	TRBJ2-3
ATSRAAGELSGELF	TRBV15	TRBJ2-2
SATPGSYEQF	TRBV20-1	TRBJ2-1
ASSRYGTSGANTEELF	TRBV11-2	TRBJ2-2
ASKAGTGNTNYGYT	TRBV6-1	TRBJ1-2
ASTPSGRMDTQY	TRBV9	TRBJ2-3
ASSTQRGGAGGTQY	TRBV7-2	TRBJ2-3
SAGRRGGVADTQY	TRBV20-1	TRBJ2-3
ASSVSGGGDGNTIY	TRBV9	TRBJ1-3
SARPQLGASGTQETQY	TRBV20-1	TRBJ2-5
ASVPGLIGETQY	TRBV16	TRBJ2-5
ASSPLASGGAGGQETQY	TRBV28	TRBJ2-5
ATDGGAAGELF	TRBV9	TRBJ2-2
ASSTYRGNEQF	TRBV12-3/TRBV12-4	TRBJ2-1
AGSPKARLEQY	TRBV11-1	TRBJ2-7
ASTRGRLTDTQY	TRBV27	TRBJ2-3
ATSRGTAGSYEQY	TRBV15	TRBJ2-7
ASSQSRGRDEKLF	TRBV16	TRBJ1-4
AISAVGLEGYNEQF	TRBV10-3	TRBJ2-1
AISRDSSYEQY	TRBV10-3	TRBJ2-7
ASSPGRTSLSSYEQY	TRBV4-3	TRBJ2-7
ASTYVISGSKETQY	TRBV6-1	TRBJ2-5
ASSGGQGGRQPQH	TRBV9	TRBJ1-5
ASSIGDAGELF	TRBV19	TRBJ2-2
ASSRLVDSPLH	TRBV6-2/TRBV6-3	TRBJ1-6
ASSPLTGFHTGELF	TRBV5-1	TRBJ2-2
SVGDGQETQY	TRBV29-1	TRBJ2-5
SVEGLMGTIQETQY	TRBV29-1	TRBJ2-5